Below, 21 T cell receptor beta chains from the same sample are listed, as sequenced in a study of T cells in Graves' hyperthyroidism and ophthalmopathy (dated by TCRdb to the late 2010s). Library preparation was by multiplex PCR. Sequencer: Illumina HiSeq 2000. Amplification of TCR beta CDR3 regions was carried out from RNA transcripts. The TCR CDR3 was subjected to a first round of RT-PCR using the HTBI primer set and the Qiagen OneStep RT-PCR kit. In-frame beta chains were kept once TCRdb had trimmed the public reads at Q25 with fastp and called clones with MiXCR. Rows merge per CDR3 protein into single entries with the most common DNA and genes. This sample holds 500,000 to 600,000 distinct CDR3 sequences; roughly 21% were observed only once. The ten top clones hold 40% to 50% of the sample. Sequences were obtained from blood. These receptors were obtained from a man aged 35 to 55 with Graves' ophthalmopathy.

A few counts support this clonotype. The V gene is TRBV30, the J gene TRBJ1-6; D is uncertain. This CDR3 comprises 17 residues. V lost 0 bases, J lost 0 bases, and 12 bases lay in between. Germline CDR1 is GTSNPN and CDR2 is SVGIG (reference sequence). DNA for the CDR3: TGTGCCTGGAGTGTACTTGGTGGAAGCTCCTATAATTCACCCCTCCACTTT. This gives the protein CAWSVLGGSSYNSPLHF.

The chain carries TRBV11-2 and TRBJ2-5, with 13 positions matching TRBD2. J was trimmed by 2 bases and V by 8 bases; bases with no gene match: 20. The CDR3 is made up of 20 amino acids. Germline V gene sequence: CDR1 SGHAT, CDR2 FQNNGV. CDR3 sequence: CASGYPPTGTSGTGQETQYF. CDR3 DNA sequence: TGTGCCAGCGGATACCCCCCTACCGGGACTAGCGGGACAGGGCAAGAGACCCAGTACTTC.

The chain has TRBV7-3 and TRBJ1-1, with D uncertain. The CDR3 covers 12 residues. From germline, CDR1 is SGHTA and CDR2 FQGTGA. Trimming took off 5 bases at V and 8 bases at J, with 12 bases between the two ends. The CDR3 is CASSPPSGEAFF. Here the CDR3 DNA reads TGTGCCAGCAGCCCCCCATCCGGGGAAGCTTTCTTT. The full variable domain, with the rest looked up from reference TRBV7-3 and TRBJ1-1, is GAGVSQTPSNKVTEKGKYVELRCDPISGHTALYWYRQSLGQGPEFLIYFQGTGAADDSGLPNDRFFAVRPEGSVSTLKIQRTERGDSAVYLCASSPPSGEAFFGQGTRLTVV.

A few counts support this clonotype. The genes are TRBV10-3 and TRBJ2-5, with a possible D match to TRBD2 (5 bases). Per germline, CDR1 ENHRY and CDR2 SYGVKD. There are 14 residues in the CDR3. Trimming stripped 1 base from V and 2 bases from J, with 8 bases between. DNA of the CDR3: TGTGCCATCAGTGAGTTGAGAGGGCAAGAGACCCAGTACTTC. This encodes CAISELRGQETQYF.

V usage is TRBV5-5 and J usage is TRBJ2-7, with 11 bases identical to TRBD2. V lost 2 bases and J lost 6; bases outside the gene matches: 13. CDR3 size: 17 residues. Germline CDR1 and CDR2: SGHKS and YYEKEE (reference sequence). The chain's CDR3 is CASSFFSSSGRAGEQYF. The CDR3 DNA follows: TGTGCCAGCAGCTTTTTTTCAAGTAGCGGGAGGGCCGGCGAGCAGTACTTC.

This clonotype was found many times. CDR3 bases: TGTGCCTGGAGTGCCCCCGGGACTAGCGGGAAGCAGTTCTTC. Amino acids: CAWSAPGTSGKQFF. The chain combines TRBV30 with TRBJ2-1; 13 bases agree with TRBD2. The trim removed 1 base at V and 11 bases at J, leaving 5 bases unmatched. The CDR3 loop spans 14 amino acids. CDR1 and CDR2 (germline): GTSNPN, SVGIG (reference sequence).

Ten or more counts support this clonotype. The J gene is TRBJ2-3, the V gene TRBV3-1, with 8 bases fitting TRBD2. Germline V gives CDR1 LGHDT, CDR2 YNNKEL (reference sequence). V lost 1 base, J lost 4 bases, and 4 bases stayed unmatched. The CDR3 runs 15 residues. CDR3 sequence (DNA): TGTGCCAGCAGCCAAGGACCGGGAGGGCCAGATACGCAGTATTTT. This sequence encodes CASSQGPGGPDTQYF.

This clonotype came up many times. The genes are TRBV30 and TRBJ1-4; no reliable D call. The CDR3 extends over 13 amino acids. Germline V gives CDR1 GTSNPN, CDR2 SVGIG (reference sequence). The V end lost 0 bases, the J end lost 5 bases, and 7 bases lay between the germline ends. The CDR3 nucleotides read TGTGCCTGGAGTGTACTCTGGAATGAAAAACTGTTTTTT. Residues: CAWSVLWNEKLFF.

This clonotype was detected many times. V and J are TRBV27 and TRBJ1-1; D not resolved. V dropped 5 bases and J dropped 0 bases, with 13 bases sitting between them. Germline V lookup: CDR1 MNHEY, CDR2 SMNVEV (reference sequence). The CDR3 loop spans 15 amino acids. The CDR3 region has the DNA TGTGCCAGCAGTGACTCAGTGAGGATGAACACTGAAGCTTTCTTT. Its translation: CASSDSVRMNTEAFF.

This clonotype appeared a few times. At one end, the junction sequence differs from germline, possibly due to a read error. The chain recombines TRBV7-7 with TRBJ2-1; no clear D gene. This CDR3 is built from 15 residues. From germline, CDR1 is SSHAT and CDR2 FNYEAQ (reference sequence). CDR3 sequence: CASSLAFVPPNEQFF. CDR3 nucleotides: TGTGCTAGCAGCTTAGCCTTTGTACCTCCCAATGAGCAGTTCTTC. Together with reference TRBV7-7 and TRBJ2-1, the CDR3 gives the full variable domain: GAGVSQSPRYKVTKRGQDVTLRCDPISSHATLYWYQQALGQGPEFLTYFNYEAQPDKSGLPSDRFSAERPEGSISTLTIQRTEQRDSAMYRCASSLAFVPPNEQFFGPGTRLTVL.

This sequence joins TRBV27 and TRBJ1-3; D perhaps matches TRBD1 (5 bases). V was pared by 5 bases and J by 2 bases, with 10 bases between. The CDR3 is 14 residues long. Germline V lookup: CDR1 MNHEY, CDR2 SMNVEV (reference sequence). For the CDR3, the DNA is TGTGCCAGCAGTCCCCGACAGACTGGAAACACCATATATTTT. This sequence encodes CASSPRQTGNTIYF.

This clonotype appeared a few times. V usage is TRBV7-9 and J usage is TRBJ1-2; D remains unclear. CDR1 is SEHNR and CDR2 is FQNEAQ in the germline V gene (reference sequence). V dropped 2 bases and J dropped 2 bases, with 9 bases sitting between them. The CDR3 is made up of 14 amino acids. In DNA, the CDR3 is TGTGCCAGCAGCTTAAACGAGAAGAACTATGGCTACACCTTC. It specifies CASSLNEKNYGYTF.

This clonotype showed up just a few times. V is TRBV6-1 and J is TRBJ2-7; D gene unclear. V shed 3 bases and J shed 3 bases, with 6 bases lying between them. The CDR3 extends over 12 amino acids. CDR1 and CDR2 from the germline V gene are MNHNS and SASEGT. For the CDR3, the DNA is TGTGCCAGCAGTGATGGGTACTACGAGCAGTACTTC. Amino acids: CASSDGYYEQYF.

This clonotype was found many times. The V call is TRBV7-6, the J call TRBJ2-7; D is perhaps TRBD2 (5 bases). This CDR3 spans 11 amino acids. Germline-derived CDR1 and CDR2 are SGHVS and FNYEAQ. Trimming cost V 1 base and J 9 bases, with 7 bases left between them. The CDR3 nucleotides read TGTGCCAGCAGCTTAGGCGAGGGGCAGTACTTC. Its protein product is CASSLGEGQYF.

The gene calls are TRBV6-1 and TRBJ1-6; D is uncertain. Trimming cost V 2 bases and J 5 bases, with 10 bases left between them. Per the germline V gene, CDR1 is MNHNS and CDR2 is SASEGT. CDR3 length: 15 residues. The CDR3 here is CASSEMNSHNSPLHF. In DNA form, the CDR3 reads TGTGCCAGCAGTGAAATGAACAGCCATAATTCACCCCTCCACTTT.

The CDR3: CASSVGRAGVQETQYF. Written as DNA, the CDR3 is TGTGCCAGCAGCGTAGGGCGAGCGGGGGTACAAGAGACCCAGTACTTC. The genes are TRBV9 and TRBJ2-5, with 8 bases fitting TRBD2. The germline V gene encodes CDR1 SGDLS and CDR2 YYNGEE. V dropped 0 bases and J dropped 2; count of bases not matched to a gene: 6. The CDR3 loop spans 16 amino acids.

This chain's CDR3 is CASSHHGTGVNYEQYF. The CDR3 DNA follows: TGTGCCAGCAGCCACCATGGGACAGGGGTTAACTACGAGCAGTACTTC. The rearrangement uses TRBV27 and TRBJ2-7, with 10 bases aligning to TRBD1. This CDR3 is built from 16 residues. Germline V gene lookup returns CDR1 MNHEY and CDR2 SMNVEV (reference sequence). Trimming at V came to 6 bases and at J to 3 bases, leaving 11 bases not matched to a gene.

The chain joins TRBV25-1 to TRBJ2-1, with D possibly called TRBD1 or TRBD2 (5 bases each). The germline gives CDR1 MGHDK, CDR2 SYGVNS. CDR3 length equals 14 residues. V was pared by 6 bases and J by 10 bases, with 19 bases between. Here the CDR3 reads CASRPPGRQREQFF. CDR3 coding DNA: TGTGCCAGCAGACCGCCGGGACGTCAGAGGGAGCAGTTCTTC.

The sample holds a few counts of this clonotype. The chain combines TRBV2 with TRBJ1-2; D might be TRBD1 (5 bases). Trimming took off 5 bases at V and 0 bases at J, with 13 bases between the two ends. The germline V gene has CDR1 SNHLY and CDR2 FYNNEI. The length of the CDR3 is 15 residues. The CDR3 here is CASSTTAVANYGYTF. CDR3 DNA: TGTGCCAGCAGTACGACAGCCGTAGCTAACTATGGCTACACCTTC. The full variable domain, in which reference TRBV2 and TRBJ1-2 provide the parts outside the CDR3, is EPEVTQTPSHQVTQMGQEVILRCVPISNHLYFYWYRQILGQKVEFLVSFYNNEISEKSEIFDDQFSVERPDGSNFTLKIRSTKLEDSAMYFCASSTTAVANYGYTFGSGTRLTVV.

This clonotype was counted at least ten times. This chain connects TRBV5-1 to TRBJ2-3, with D unclear. Germline V gives CDR1 SGHRS, CDR2 YFSETQ. The germline V and J ends were trimmed by 7 bases and 2 bases, with 11 bases remaining between them. The CDR3 covers 13 residues. The CDR3 region is CASAPLDTDTQYF. CDR3 nucleotides: TGCGCCAGCGCCCCTCTAGACACAGATACGCAGTATTTT.

This chain's CDR3 is CASSYLPGAETQYF. In DNA, the CDR3 is TGTGCCAGCAGTTACTTACCAGGGGCCGAGACCCAGTACTTC. This sequence joins TRBV7-3 and TRBJ2-5, with D maybe TRBD1 (6 bases). This CDR3 region has 14 residues. V was clipped by 6 bases and J by 5 bases, with 16 bases between them. Germline V gene data show CDR1 as SGHTA and CDR2 as FQGTGA. Combining the CDR3 with reference TRBV7-3 and TRBJ2-5 gives the whole variable domain GAGVSQTPSNKVTEKGKYVELRCDPISGHTALYWYRQSLGQGPEFLIYFQGTGAADDSGLPNDRFFAVRPEGSVSTLKIQRTERGDSAVYLCASSYLPGAETQYFGPGTRLLVL.